This T cell receptor beta chain was obtained from a study of T-cell reconstitution after alpha-beta-depleted transplantation in children listed by TCRdb under 2016. About the investigation overall: T-cell immune reconstitution after TCRalphabeta/CD19-depleted allogeneic hematopoietic cell transplantation in children was quantitatively tracked in the study by means of TCR repertoire profiling.

The CDR3 numbers 14 residues from cysteine through phenylalanine. The only DNA kept is the CDR3, 42 bases in frame from the first base. V ends up 6 bases short and J 1 base short, with an unmatched junction base count of 3. In this sample, this clonotype turned up many times. It has no known antigen specificity. No per-base quality is available; no much larger clone lies one base away. The library was obtained by PCR. The sample was run on an Illumina HiSeq 2500. Molecular barcoding was employed in the preparation of TCR libraries, with unique molecular identifiers being used to normalize TCRbeta repertoire quantification. TCRdb trimmed the raw reads at Q25, called clones with MiXCR and kept productive beta chains. For every CDR3 protein sequence, its rows merge into one entry that carries the most common genes and DNA. This sample comprises 70,000 to 95,000 distinct CDR3 sequences, less than 15% of them detected only once. The leading ten clones occupy about 15% of the sample.

This TCR was sampled from a human donor who donated a stem cell graft to a child with inherited bone marrow failure. The chain links TRBV12-3 or TRBV12-4 with TRBJ1-1, with 9 junctional bases fitting TRBD1. The input for sequencing was PBMCs from the stem cell graft donor, taken from the stem cell graft. The nucleotide sequence is TGTGCCAGCAGACAGGGGGCCGCGAACACTGAAGCTTTCTTT. This is translated as CASRQGAANTEAFF.